These 32 T cell receptor beta chains share one sample of origin, sequenced in a study of low-dose radiotherapy and immunotherapy resistance in tumors (dated by TCRdb to 2021 to 2024). The instrument was an Illumina HiSeq 2500. To make first-strand cDNA, Superscript III was used along with a set of TRAV- and TRBV-specific primers so that both the TCRalpha and TCRbeta chains were covered. TCRs were amplified with Phusion for approximately 20 PCR cycles using a constant-region primer together with the adapter attached to the V primers. TCRdb itself trimmed the public reads at Q25 with fastp, ran MiXCR and retained productive beta chains. Duplicate CDR3 protein sequences are folded into a single record with the most common DNA and genes. Across this sample there are approximately 100,000 distinct CDR3 sequences, with around 20% seen only once. Roughly 4.3% of the sample is held by the ten biggest clonotypes.

This specimen's time point label, interpreted: after trial treatment. The treatment or condition label corresponds to: LDRT plus nivolumab, ipilimumab, low-dose cyclophosphamide and aspirin (RACIN trial). The sample consisted of PBMCs, taken after low-dose radiotherapy plus immunotherapy. These receptors all come from a male donor with prostate cancer.

At least ten counts were recorded for this clonotype. This rearrangement joins TRBV12-3 or TRBV12-4 to TRBJ2-3; TRBD2 might be the D (6 bases). The length of the CDR3 is 14 residues. V shed 3 bases and J shed 4 bases, with 11 bases lying between them. CDR3 sequence reads: CASSLAGSADTQYF. CDR3 nucleotide sequence: TGTGCCAGCAGTTTGGCGGGAAGCGCAGATACGCAGTATTTT.

This clonotype was picked up many times. This chain connects TRBV25-1 to TRBJ2-1, with 7 bases aligning to TRBD2. CDR1 MGHDK and CDR2 SYGVNS come from the germline V gene. V gave up 3 bases and J gave up 0 bases; unmatched junction bases: 2. This CDR3 is built from 15 residues. CDR3 sequence reads: CASSDGGSSYNEQFF. CDR3 coding DNA: TGTGCCAGCAGTGACGGGGGGAGCTCCTACAATGAGCAGTTCTTC.

This clonotype was seen a few times. The gene calls are TRBV12-3 or TRBV12-4 and TRBJ2-1; 9 bases agree with TRBD2. The trim removed 3 bases at V and 7 bases at J, leaving 7 bases unmatched. The CDR3 length is 15 residues. The CDR3 nucleotides read TGTGCCAGCAGTTTTGGCGGGGGGGGACGGAATGAGCAGTTCTTC. Its translation: CASSFGGGGRNEQFF.

This clonotype was seen repeatedly, ten times or more. The J gene is TRBJ1-5, the V gene TRBV18; the D is unclear. Deletions cut 5 bases from V and 7 bases from J, with 18 bases between. Germline CDR1 and CDR2: KGHSH and LQKENI. This CDR3 has 15 amino acids. The DNA for the CDR3 is TGTGCCAGCTCATCATCTAACAGCCGCACGCAGCCCCAGCATTTT. Translation: CASSSSNSRTQPQHF.

This clonotype was seen many times. The chain couples TRBV2 to TRBJ2-6; no clear D gene. V was trimmed by 3 bases and J by 2 bases, leaving 8 bases between them. Germline-derived CDR1 and CDR2 are SNHLY and FYNNEI. The CDR3 consists of 15 residues. The CDR3, as DNA: TGTGCCAGCAGTGACGAAGGACCTGGGGCCAACGTCCTGACTTTC. This encodes CASSDEGPGANVLTF.

This clonotype occurred many times. The chain joins TRBV6-2 or TRBV6-3 to TRBJ2-7, with TRBD1 identical over 9 bases. The V gene's germline CDR1 is MNHEY and CDR2 SVGEGT. Trimming at V came to 5 bases and at J to 0 bases, leaving 5 bases not matched to a gene. The CDR3 extends over 15 amino acids. The CDR3 DNA is TGTGCCAGCAGTGAATGGACAGGGGACTCCTACGAGCAGTACTTC. This sequence encodes CASSEWTGDSYEQYF.

The chain links TRBV25-1 to TRBJ2-1; 8 bases line up with TRBD1. With 4 bases clipped from V and 5 bases from J, the junction kept 1 base outside the gene matches. Germline assignment: CDR1 MGHDK and CDR2 SYGVNS. This CDR3 is 13 amino acids long. CDR3 DNA sequence: TGTGCCAGCAGTGGACAGGGGAACAATGAGCAGTTCTTC. Translation: CASSGQGNNEQFF.

This clonotype was counted many times. The rearrangement uses TRBV27 and TRBJ1-5; D not certain. This CDR3 spans 16 amino acids. Trimming shortened V by 6 bases and J by 4 bases, and 19 bases separated the two germline ends. Germline values: CDR1 MNHEY, CDR2 SMNVEV (reference sequence). CDR3 sequence: CASRPNSLTINQPQHF. The DNA for the CDR3 is TGTGCCAGCAGGCCAAACTCTTTAACTATAAATCAGCCCCAGCATTTT.

In its sample, this clonotype was seen many times. The CDR3 reads CASSLAGAETQYF. The CDR3 DNA reads TGTGCCAGCAGCTTGGCGGGGGCGGAGACCCAGTACTTC. This sequence joins TRBV5-4 and TRBJ2-5; D tentatively fits TRBD1 or TRBD2 (6 bases each). The CDR3 is made up of 13 amino acids. Trimming removed 0 bases at V and 5 bases at J, with 8 bases between. From germline, CDR1 is SGHNT and CDR2 YYREEE (reference sequence).

This clonotype was seen at least ten times. J is TRBJ2-3 and V is TRBV20-1, with D perhaps matching TRBD2 (7 bases). Trimming took off 6 bases at V and 2 bases at J, with 15 bases between the two ends. The CDR3 sequence is 14 residues long. CDR1 is DFQATT, CDR2 SNEGSKA, per germline (reference sequence). DNA of the CDR3: TGCAGTGCAGAAACGGGGGGCCCCACAGATACGCAGTATTTT. Translation gives CSAETGGPTDTQYF.

This clonotype was found a few times. A much larger clone differs by one base, so this may be a read error. The gene calls are TRBV11-2 and TRBJ2-5; D tentatively reads TRBD1 or TRBD2 (5 bases each). Trimming removed 5 bases at V and 4 bases at J, with 11 bases between. Germline lookup yields CDR1 SGHAT and CDR2 FQNNGV. This CDR3 contains 13 residues. The CDR3 loop is CASSPGRGETQYF. The CDR3 DNA reads as TGTGCCAGCAGCCCGGGAAGGGGAGAGACCCAGTACTTC.

This clonotype was detected ten times or more. The gene calls are TRBV9 and TRBJ2-5, with 7 bases identical to TRBD2. V trimming: 2 bases; J trimming: 5 bases; junction bases outside the gene matches: 9. CDR3 size: 15 residues. Germline V gene lookup returns CDR1 SGDLS and CDR2 YYNGEE. This CDR3 reads CASSVGLDLRETQYF. The CDR3 DNA follows: TGTGCCAGCAGCGTCGGACTAGACCTCCGGGAGACCCAGTACTTC.

The sample holds a few counts of this clonotype. The chain has TRBV27 and TRBJ2-7; D unclear. Trimming removed 7 bases from V and 0 bases from J, with 10 bases in between. This CDR3 has 13 amino acids. CDR1 is MNHEY, CDR2 SMNVEV, per germline (reference sequence). The CDR3 sequence is CASTNTRSYEQYF. CDR3 DNA: TGTGCCAGCACTAACACCCGCTCCTACGAGCAGTACTTC.

The genes are TRBV4-2 and TRBJ2-7; D is ambiguous. Germline CDR1 and CDR2: LGHNA and YNFKEQ. Between the trimmed V and J ends, which lost 0 bases and 3 bases, there was a span of 12 bases. The CDR3 length is 15 residues. The CDR3 loop reads CASSQEVRGFYEQYF. The CDR3 nucleotides read TGTGCCAGCAGCCAAGAGGTTCGAGGATTCTACGAGCAGTACTTC.

This clonotype has a count of ten or more. The chain recombines TRBV12-3 or TRBV12-4 with TRBJ2-5; either TRBD1 or TRBD2 may supply D (5 bases each). Trimming cost V 10 bases and J 1 base, with 13 bases left between them. The CDR3 runs 13 residues. CDR3 amino acids: CATRGWGQETQYF. In nucleotides, the CDR3 is TGTGCCACCCGGGGCTGGGGCCAAGAGACCCAGTACTTC.

This clonotype has a count of ten or more. This chain uses TRBV21-1 with TRBJ2-2; the D call in the table, TRBD1, was not verified against the DNA. TRBV21-1 is recorded as a pseudogene. The length of the CDR3 is 16 residues. CDR3 in DNA: TGTGCCAGCAGCTCTCTGTGGGGGACCTCTCCCGGGGAGCTGTTTTTT. Protein: CASSSLWGTSPGELFF.

This clonotype was detected ten times or more. This chain links TRBV3-1 with TRBJ1-5, with a weak D call TRBD1 (6 bases). The CDR3 is made up of 16 amino acids. From germline, CDR1 is LGHDT and CDR2 YNNKEL (reference sequence). V was clipped by 2 bases and J by 4 bases, with 15 bases between them. This chain's CDR3 is CASSQTMGGINQPQHF. The CDR3 DNA follows: TGTGCCAGCAGCCAAACCATGGGGGGCATTAATCAGCCCCAGCATTTT.

The table lists this clonotype with many counts. The rearrangement links TRBV12-3 or TRBV12-4 to TRBJ2-3; D may be TRBD2 (6 bases). Between the trimmed V and J ends, which lost 8 bases and 2 bases, there was a span of 11 bases. The CDR3 extends over 13 amino acids. The CDR3 nucleotides read TGTGCCAGCTGCCGGGGGTCCACAGATACGCAGTATTTT. This gives the protein CASCRGSTDTQYF.

This clonotype has only a few counts. A far larger clone differs by one base, so this is likely a read error. The V and J genes are TRBV14 and TRBJ1-1, with 7 bases identical to TRBD1. The CDR3 covers 14 residues. Germline-derived CDR1 and CDR2 are SGHDN and FVKESK. V lost 4 bases to trimming and J lost 1 base; unmatched junction nucleotides: 3. CDR3 in amino acids: CASSLQGTNTEAFF. The DNA for the CDR3 is TGTGCCAGCAGCCTACAGGGGACGAACACTGAAGCTTTCTTT.

The rearrangement joins TRBV7-2 to TRBJ2-6; 7 nucleotides align to TRBD1. V was clipped by 1 base and J by 2 bases; unmatched bases: 8. This CDR3 is built from 18 residues. Germline lookup yields CDR1 SGHTA and CDR2 FQGNSA. The CDR3 nucleotides are TGTGCCAGCAGCTTAGGGACAGACAGGGTCGCTGGGGCCAACGTCCTGACTTTC. Its translation is CASSLGTDRVAGANVLTF. Drawing the rest from reference TRBV7-2 and TRBJ2-6, the complete variable domain is GAGVSQSPSNKVTEKGKDVELRCDPISGHTALYWYRQSLGQGLEFLIYFQGNSAPDKSGLPSDRFSAERTGGSVSTLTIQRTQQEDSAVYLCASSLGTDRVAGANVLTFGAGSRLTVL.

This clonotype was counted at least ten times. This CDR3 reads CASSLRGAYEQYF. The CDR3, as DNA: TGTGCCAGCAGTTTACGGGGAGCCTACGAGCAGTACTTC. The rearrangement links TRBV12-3 or TRBV12-4 to TRBJ2-7; possibly TRBD2 for D (5 bases). The CDR3 runs to 13 residues. V was shortened by 2 bases and J by 2 bases, with 7 bases between the two germline ends.

The table lists this clonotype with many counts. This chain links TRBV30 with TRBJ2-3, with TRBD2 matching 11 bases. CDR1 is GTSNPN, CDR2 SVGIG, per germline (reference sequence). V lost 2 bases to trimming and J lost 7 bases; unmatched junction nucleotides: 11. The CDR3 loop spans 16 amino acids. This chain's CDR3 is CAWSKTASGGSYTQYF. The CDR3, as DNA: TGTGCCTGGAGTAAAACGGCTAGCGGGGGGAGCTATACGCAGTATTTT.

This clonotype has a count of ten or more. This chain joins TRBV12-3 or TRBV12-4 and TRBJ1-5; tentatively, D is TRBD1 (5 bases). This CDR3 region has 12 residues. V was pared by 10 bases and J by 1 base, with 8 bases between. CDR3 loop: CATRQSNQPQHF. The CDR3 nucleotides are TGTGCCACTAGACAGAGCAATCAGCCCCAGCATTTT.

This clonotype occurred many times. V usage is TRBV5-1 and J usage is TRBJ2-2, with TRBD1 as a possible D gene (5 bases). This CDR3 has 14 residues. Germline CDR1 SGHRS, CDR2 YFSETQ. Trimming stripped 4 bases from V and 3 bases from J, with 10 bases between. The CDR3 bases are TGCGCCAGCAGCGAAGGGGCTTACACCGGGGAGCTGTTTTTT. Translated: CASSEGAYTGELFF.

The table lists this clonotype with many counts. This chain joins TRBV27 and TRBJ2-3, with D unclear. Germline V CDR1 and CDR2: MNHEY, SMNVEV (reference sequence). The CDR3 covers 12 residues. V was clipped by 2 bases and J by 1 base, with 1 base between them. This CDR3 reads CASSLGTDTQYF. The CDR3 DNA is TGTGCCAGCAGTTTAGGCACAGATACGCAGTATTTT.

Comment on this clonotype: With a much larger clone just one base away, this may be a read error. The chain links TRBV20-1 to TRBJ1-1; no clear D. This CDR3 has 14 residues. Per the germline V gene, CDR1 is DFQATT and CDR2 is SNEGSKA (reference sequence). The CDR3 protein is CSAARARGRTVAFF. The CDR3 DNA reads as TGCAGTGCTGCGAGGGCCCGAGGTCGGACTGTAGCTTTCTTT.

This clonotype was observed at least ten times. The chain combines TRBV11-2 with TRBJ1-6; D not certain. V shed 5 bases and J shed 6 bases, with 8 bases lying between them. Germline CDR1 SGHAT, CDR2 FQNNGV. CDR3 length equals 13 residues. The CDR3 DNA reads as TGTGCCAGCAGCCCCTCCCCTAATTCACCCCTCCACTTT. Translating gives CASSPSPNSPLHF.

There are many counts of this clonotype. The V gene is TRBV29-1, the J gene TRBJ1-2; D may be TRBD1 (6 bases). Germline V gives CDR1 SQVTM, CDR2 ANQGSEA. V was pared by 6 bases and J by 0 bases, with 26 bases between. This CDR3 region has 18 residues. This chain's CDR3 is CSVGGGGGRARANYGYTF. The DNA for the CDR3 is TGCAGCGTAGGAGGAGGGGGGGGCCGCGCCCGAGCTAACTATGGCTACACCTTC.

This clonotype was seen only once. CDR3 sequence reads: CATSRDGAKQYF. In DNA form, the CDR3 reads TGTGCCACCAGCAGAGATGGGGCGAAGCAGTACTTC. V and J are TRBV15 and TRBJ2-7; D possibly corresponds to TRBD1 (5 bases). V was trimmed by 0 bases and J by 8 bases, leaving 8 bases between them. CDR1 is LNHNV, CDR2 YYDKDF, per germline (reference sequence). The CDR3 consists of 12 residues.

This clonotype was counted ten times or more. V gene TRBV29-1 combines with J gene TRBJ2-1, with a weak D call TRBD2 (6 bases). Looked up from germline, CDR1 is SQVTM and CDR2 is ANQGSEA. With 6 bases removed from V and 1 base from J, the gap between germline ends came to 10 bases. The CDR3 is made up of 13 amino acids. CDR3 bases: TGCAGCGTCGTGGAGGGTTCCTACAATGAGCAGTTCTTC. This sequence encodes CSVVEGSYNEQFF.

This clonotype turned up a few times. The V gene is TRBV2, the J gene TRBJ1-6, with D possibly being TRBD1 (6 bases). Per germline, CDR1 SNHLY and CDR2 FYNNEI. The CDR3 length is 16 residues. Trimming took off 6 bases at V and 0 bases at J, with 12 bases between the two ends. The CDR3 region is CASRGLDSSYNSPLHF. The CDR3 nucleotides are TGTGCCAGCAGGGGACTGGACAGCTCCTATAATTCACCCCTCCACTTT.

Written as DNA, the CDR3 is TGTGCCAGCAGCTTAGATCGGGGAGCTAACTATGGCTACACCTTC. Translating it yields CASSLDRGANYGYTF. V is TRBV11-2 and J is TRBJ1-2; no clear D. Germline CDR1 and CDR2: SGHAT and FQNNGV. The CDR3 is 15 amino acids. V lost 0 bases and J 0 bases, leaving 8 bases between the germline ends.